A selection of T cell receptor beta chains follows, all from one sample in a study of blood T cell repertoires in COVID-19. Method: immunoSEQ multiplex PCR; TCRdb's copy keeps in-frame clones and lacks some. The top ten hold nearly 6.5% of the sample, which has approximately 350,000 clones, 87% seen once. The specimen sequenced was peripheral blood. The source of these receptors is a woman aged 45-65 years with COVID-19, enrolled during active disease. Both conserved end residues are trimmed from each CDR3. Fields, in order: CDR3 protein, V gene, J gene.

ASGTEVLRETQY	TRBV11-2	TRBJ2-5
ATSRAIFNTEAF	TRBV15	TRBJ1-1
ASSPPQAPGANVLT	TRBV18	TRBJ2-6
ASSYSGVSNQPQH	TRBV6-2/TRBV6-3	TRBJ1-5
AWKASPGISGGYT	TRBV30	TRBJ1-2
SARLGGQF	TRBV20-1	TRBJ2-1
ASSQDFSGGSGLF	TRBV4-3	TRBJ2-2
AWSRGRSSYEQY	TRBV30	TRBJ2-7
ASSSPGLVPYEQY	TRBV5-4	TRBJ2-7
ASSPPTGEQY	TRBV5-1	TRBJ2-7
ASSLRWTSGFGELF	TRBV27	TRBJ2-2
ASSPNHLAGNYGYT	TRBV7-3	TRBJ1-2
ASSLESHSGEQF	TRBV11-3	TRBJ2-1
ASSPLPAAYEQY	TRBV27	TRBJ2-7
ASSLGGLAASYEQY	TRBV7-6	TRBJ2-7
ASSSRRDRVNTEAF	TRBV7-8	TRBJ1-1
ASSPGFLRANEQF	TRBV6-5	TRBJ2-1
ASSLGRGVSETQY	TRBV7-9	TRBJ2-5
ASRSQDTEAF	TRBV27	TRBJ1-1
ASSLYGTASYEQY	TRBV27	TRBJ2-7
ASSWGRTYEQY	TRBV5-1	TRBJ2-7
ASSLETGIGNQPQH	TRBV7-6	TRBJ1-5
ASRTANTGELF	TRBV6-6	TRBJ2-2
ASSPIGGVSETQY	TRBV19	TRBJ2-5
ASSQVLAGGRQETQY	TRBV3-1/TRBV3-2	TRBJ2-5